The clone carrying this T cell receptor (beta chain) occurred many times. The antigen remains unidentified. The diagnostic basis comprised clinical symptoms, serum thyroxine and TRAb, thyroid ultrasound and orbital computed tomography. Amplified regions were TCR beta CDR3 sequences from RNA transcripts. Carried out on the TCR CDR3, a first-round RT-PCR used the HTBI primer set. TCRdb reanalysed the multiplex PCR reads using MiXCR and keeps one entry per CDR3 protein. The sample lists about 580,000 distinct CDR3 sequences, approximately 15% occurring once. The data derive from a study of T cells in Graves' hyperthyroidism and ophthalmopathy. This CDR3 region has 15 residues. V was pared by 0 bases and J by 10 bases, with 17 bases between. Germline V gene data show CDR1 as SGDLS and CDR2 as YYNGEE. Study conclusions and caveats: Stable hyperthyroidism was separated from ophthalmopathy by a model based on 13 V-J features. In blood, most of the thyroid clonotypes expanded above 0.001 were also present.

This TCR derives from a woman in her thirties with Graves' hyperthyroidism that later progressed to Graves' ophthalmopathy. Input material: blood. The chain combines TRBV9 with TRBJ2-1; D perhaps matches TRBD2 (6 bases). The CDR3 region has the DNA TGTGCCAGCAGCGTAGGCCTGGAGACTAGGGGCGAGCAGTTCTTC. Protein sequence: CASSVGLETRGEQFF.